The 12 T cell receptor beta chains below all came from one sample that was sequenced in a study of identical twins (dated by TCRdb to 2016 to 2017). Preparation of the library involved 5' RACE. Sequencer: Illumina HiSeq 2000. Clones were called with MiXCR by TCRdb after fastp trimmed the public reads at Q25, and only in-frame beta chains were retained. Every distinct CDR3 protein forms one entry, paired with its most common genes and DNA. Across this sample there are 420,000 or so distinct CDR3 sequences, with roughly 18% seen only once. About 12% of the sample comes from the top ten. The sample was naive T cells sorted from blood. Read against the paper, the sample's cell subset or site label means: cells isolated with a human naive T-cell isolation kit. Receptor source: a man in his forties or fifties in good health.

For the CDR3, the DNA is TGTGCCAGCAGTTTGGCGGCTAGCGGGCGGGATACGCAGTATTTT. Protein sequence: CASSLAASGRDTQYF. The chain employs TRBV28 and TRBJ2-3, with TRBD2 identical over 8 bases. Unmatched junction bases numbered 8, after V lost 3 bases and J lost 6 bases. CDR3 length: 15 residues. Germline loops: CDR1 MDHEN, CDR2 SYDVKM.

This clonotype was picked up a small number of times. The chain uses TRBV4-2 and TRBJ2-3; TRBD1 is a possible D gene (6 bases). The germline CDR1 and CDR2 sequences are LGHNA and YNFKEQ. The CDR3 has 14 amino acids. V dropped 0 bases and J dropped 9 bases, with 13 bases sitting between them. In DNA form, the CDR3 reads TGTGCCAGCAGCCAAGATCGGGGCCAGGGGACGCAGTATTTT. Protein product: CASSQDRGQGTQYF.

This chain uses TRBV20-1 with TRBJ2-1; 13 bases are shared with TRBD2. Germline CDR1 DFQATT, CDR2 SNEGSKA (reference sequence). The CDR3 totals 17 residues. V was pared by 6 bases and J by 0 bases, with 8 bases of the junction left unmatched. This chain's CDR3 is CSAPGLAGPFSYNEQFF. CDR3 in DNA: TGCAGTGCCCCGGGACTAGCGGGACCCTTCTCCTACAATGAGCAGTTCTTC.

In DNA, the CDR3 is TGTGCCAGCAGCTTAATTGTCAGCAGCCAAGAGACCCAGTACTTC. Its protein product is CASSLIVSSQETQYF. V gene TRBV7-6 combines with J gene TRBJ2-5, with D uncertain. The CDR3 runs to 15 residues. Germline V gene lookup returns CDR1 SGHVS and CDR2 FNYEAQ. The V end was cut by 2 bases, the J end by 1 base, with 11 bases between.

This chain uses TRBV11-2 with TRBJ2-3; D call uncertain. This CDR3 comprises 19 residues. V was pared by 0 bases and J by 2 bases, with 21 bases between. From germline, CDR1 is SGHAT and CDR2 FQNNGV. CDR3 coding DNA: TGTGCCAGCAGCTTAGAGTTGCAGCCTAGGGCTGGGTACACAGATACGCAGTATTTT. Protein product: CASSLELQPRAGYTDTQYF.

V gene TRBV30 combines with J gene TRBJ2-7; 10 bases are a match to TRBD2. V trimming: 2 bases; J trimming: 5 bases; junction bases outside the gene matches: 3. The germline CDR1 and CDR2 sequences are GTSNPN and SVGIG (reference sequence). The CDR3 has 13 residues. The CDR3 DNA reads as TGTGCCTGGAGTAGCGGGAGGGGTAACGAGCAGTACTTC. It encodes CAWSSGRGNEQYF.

This chain links TRBV6-1 with TRBJ2-7; 7 bases fit TRBD1. Germline CDR1 is MNHNS and CDR2 is SASEGT. The CDR3 spans 17 residues. The V segment lost 5 bases and the J segment 3 bases; nucleotides outside the gene matches: 16. The CDR3 bases are TGTGCCAGCAGTAAGGTCCCGGGACAGATTGGAGACTACGAGCAGTACTTC. Protein sequence: CASSKVPGQIGDYEQYF.

The chain employs TRBV11-1 and TRBJ2-1; 9 bases are a match to TRBD1. Germline trimming cut 5 bases from V and 4 bases from J; bases unmatched to any gene: 15. Per germline, CDR1 SGHAT and CDR2 FQDESV (reference sequence). The CDR3 covers 18 residues. CDR3 sequence: CASSQGQGKRREYNEQFF. CDR3 bases: TGTGCCAGCAGCCAGGGACAGGGAAAGAGGCGGGAATACAATGAGCAGTTCTTC.

The chain has TRBV28 and TRBJ2-7, with 8 bases aligning to TRBD2. Germline lookup yields CDR1 MDHEN and CDR2 SYDVKM. J lost 3 bases, V lost 6 bases, and 7 bases had no gene match. The length of the CDR3 is 14 residues. The chain's CDR3 is CASSWTGTSYEQYF. CDR3 nucleotide sequence: TGTGCCAGCAGCTGGACCGGGACTAGCTACGAGCAGTACTTC.

The table lists this clonotype with a few counts. This sequence may be a read error, since a much larger clone differs from it by one base. The V and J genes are TRBV9 and TRBJ1-2; D is unresolved. Germline V lookup: CDR1 SGDLS, CDR2 YYNGEE. This CDR3 contains 14 residues. CDR3 coding DNA: TGTGCCAGCAGCGGAGGAAGGGAGAGCTATGGCTTCACCTTC. Encoded protein: CASSGGRESYGFTF.

The V gene is TRBV7-8, the J gene TRBJ2-3, with 7 bases aligning to TRBD2. The ends lost 5 bases at V and 4 bases at J; junction bases unmatched: 18. The CDR3 runs 18 residues. Per the germline V gene, CDR1 is SGHVS and CDR2 is FQNEAQ. CDR3 sequence reads: CASSPSPAGPPRSDTQYF. Written as DNA, the CDR3 is TGTGCCAGCAGCCCCTCCCCAGCGGGGCCTCCCCGCTCAGATACGCAGTATTTT.

This clonotype has a handful of counts. The chain recombines TRBV20-1 with TRBJ2-7, with D unclear. The CDR3 runs to 14 residues. From germline, CDR1 is DFQATT and CDR2 SNEGSKA (reference sequence). V lost 2 bases and J 7 bases, leaving 18 bases between the germline ends. The CDR3 protein is CSARPTGFPGEQYF. The CDR3 DNA reads TGCAGTGCTAGACCCACGGGTTTCCCTGGGGAGCAGTACTTC.